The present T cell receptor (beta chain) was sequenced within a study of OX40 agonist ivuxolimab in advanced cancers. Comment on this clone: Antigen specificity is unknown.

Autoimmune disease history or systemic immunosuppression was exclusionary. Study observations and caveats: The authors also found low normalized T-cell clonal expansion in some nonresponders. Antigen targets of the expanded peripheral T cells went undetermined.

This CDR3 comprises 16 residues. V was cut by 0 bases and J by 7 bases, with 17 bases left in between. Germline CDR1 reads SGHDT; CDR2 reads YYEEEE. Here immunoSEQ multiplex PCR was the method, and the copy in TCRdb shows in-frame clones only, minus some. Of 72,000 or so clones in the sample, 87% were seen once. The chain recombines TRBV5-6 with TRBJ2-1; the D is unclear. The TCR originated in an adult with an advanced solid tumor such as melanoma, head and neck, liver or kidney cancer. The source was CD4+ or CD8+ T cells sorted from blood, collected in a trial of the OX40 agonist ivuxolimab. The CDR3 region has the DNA TGTGCCAGCAGCTTGGTTTCGGGCCGGGTACAGAATGAGCAGTTCTTC. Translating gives CASSLVSGRVQNEQFF.